Each of the 9 T cell receptor beta chains below was sequenced from the same sample in a study of breast tumors, draining lymph nodes, adjacent tissues (dated by TCRdb to about 2016). Library method: multiplex PCR. The sequencer listed for this sample is Illumina HiSeq 2000. TCRdb reran the public reads through fastp at Q25 and MiXCR, keeping productive beta chains. Every entry covers one CDR3 protein and lists the most common genes and DNA from its rows. This sample holds over 9,000 distinct CDR3 sequences; 53% were observed only once. 36% of the sample belongs to the ten largest clones. Sequenced material: breast tumor tissue. These receptors all stem from a female donor with breast cancer. Some clones in this sample may be carry-over from other donors' samples.

The gene calls are TRBV30 and TRBJ2-6, with 8 bases that match TRBD1. The CDR3 is made up of 17 amino acids. The trim removed 0 bases at V and 1 base at J, leaving 5 bases unmatched. CDR1 and CDR2 from the germline V gene are GTSNPN and SVGIG (reference sequence). In nucleotides, the CDR3 is TGTGCCTGGAGTGTTCGGCAGGGGGCGTCTGGGGCCAACGTCCTGACTTTC. Translated: CAWSVRQGASGANVLTF.

This clonotype occurred a few times. The chain links TRBV27 to TRBJ2-7; D possibly corresponds to TRBD1 (6 bases). Germline-derived CDR1 and CDR2 are MNHEY and SMNVEV (reference sequence). V was cut by 5 bases and J by 0 bases, with 11 bases left in between. CDR3 length equals 14 residues. CDR3 sequence reads: CASSGQSSSYEQYF. For the CDR3, the DNA is TGTGCCAGCAGTGGACAGTCTAGCTCCTACGAGCAGTACTTC.

V and J are TRBV7-2 and TRBJ2-7, with D perhaps being TRBD1 or TRBD2 (5 bases each). With 3 bases removed from V and 3 bases from J, the gap between germline ends came to 21 bases. The CDR3 contains 17 residues. Germline V gene lookup returns CDR1 SGHTA and CDR2 FQGNSA. CDR3 in DNA: TGTGCCAGCAGCTTCGTGGACAACGAAATAGCGCACTACGAGCAGTACTTC. It is translated as CASSFVDNEIAHYEQYF.

The sample holds a few counts of this clonotype. The chain has TRBV5-5 and TRBJ2-1, with D unclear. The length of the CDR3 is 16 residues. Germline V gene data show CDR1 as SGHKS and CDR2 as YYEKEE (reference sequence). Between the trimmed V and J ends, which lost 1 base and 2 bases, there was a span of 13 bases. CDR3 residues: CASSLHVAPPYNEQFF. The CDR3 DNA is TGTGCCAGCAGCTTGCATGTGGCTCCCCCCTACAATGAGCAGTTCTTC.

This chain connects TRBV9 to TRBJ2-1; the match to TRBD2 covers 8 bases. CDR3 length equals 15 residues. V lost 0 bases and J lost 7; bases outside the gene matches: 6. The germline V gene has CDR1 SGDLS and CDR2 YYNGEE. The CDR3 is CASSVAGGGGNEQFF. The CDR3 DNA reads as TGTGCCAGCAGCGTAGCGGGGGGGGGAGGGAATGAGCAGTTCTTC.

This rearrangement joins TRBV9 to TRBJ2-3; D uncertain. The CDR3 spans 13 residues. Germline V gene lookup returns CDR1 SGDLS and CDR2 YYNGEE. V was cut by 0 bases and J by 6 bases, with 8 bases left in between. The chain's CDR3 is CASSVGSTDTQYF. Written as DNA, the CDR3 is TGTGCCAGCAGCGTAGGATCGACTGATACGCAGTATTTT.

This clonotype is deemed medium-sized. J is TRBJ2-5 and V is TRBV7-9, with D unresolved. Trimming stripped 5 bases from V and 4 bases from J, with 11 bases between. The CDR3 extends over 13 amino acids. Germline lookup yields CDR1 SEHNR and CDR2 FQNEAQ (reference sequence). For the CDR3, the DNA is TGTGCCAGCAGCGCTACAACTACAGAGACCCAGTACTTC. Translation: CASSATTTETQYF. The whole variable domain, remainder taken from reference TRBV7-9 and TRBJ2-5, is DTGVSQNPRHKITKRGQNVTFRCDPISEHNRLYWYRQTLGQGPEFLTYFQNEAQLEKSRLLSDRFSAERPKGSFSTLEIQRTEQGDSAMYLCASSATTTETQYFGPGTRLLVL.

This clonotype appeared many times. The rearrangement links TRBV2 to TRBJ1-5; D call uncertain. The CDR3 consists of 15 residues. The germline CDR1 and CDR2 sequences are SNHLY and FYNNEI. Trimming removed 6 bases at V and 6 bases at J, with 18 bases between. CDR3: CASRPPDLVGQPQHF. In nucleotides, the CDR3 is TGTGCCAGCAGACCTCCCGACCTGGTGGGTCAGCCCCAGCATTTT.

V usage is TRBV2 and J usage is TRBJ1-4, with 9 positions matching TRBD1. This CDR3 comprises 15 residues. Losses at the gene ends were 2 bases for V and 5 bases for J; bases not matched to a gene: 3. Germline CDR1 reads SNHLY; CDR2 reads FYNNEI. CDR3 nucleotides: TGTGCCAGCAGTGAAAGCGGGACAGGGAATGAAAAACTGTTTTTT. It encodes CASSESGTGNEKLFF.